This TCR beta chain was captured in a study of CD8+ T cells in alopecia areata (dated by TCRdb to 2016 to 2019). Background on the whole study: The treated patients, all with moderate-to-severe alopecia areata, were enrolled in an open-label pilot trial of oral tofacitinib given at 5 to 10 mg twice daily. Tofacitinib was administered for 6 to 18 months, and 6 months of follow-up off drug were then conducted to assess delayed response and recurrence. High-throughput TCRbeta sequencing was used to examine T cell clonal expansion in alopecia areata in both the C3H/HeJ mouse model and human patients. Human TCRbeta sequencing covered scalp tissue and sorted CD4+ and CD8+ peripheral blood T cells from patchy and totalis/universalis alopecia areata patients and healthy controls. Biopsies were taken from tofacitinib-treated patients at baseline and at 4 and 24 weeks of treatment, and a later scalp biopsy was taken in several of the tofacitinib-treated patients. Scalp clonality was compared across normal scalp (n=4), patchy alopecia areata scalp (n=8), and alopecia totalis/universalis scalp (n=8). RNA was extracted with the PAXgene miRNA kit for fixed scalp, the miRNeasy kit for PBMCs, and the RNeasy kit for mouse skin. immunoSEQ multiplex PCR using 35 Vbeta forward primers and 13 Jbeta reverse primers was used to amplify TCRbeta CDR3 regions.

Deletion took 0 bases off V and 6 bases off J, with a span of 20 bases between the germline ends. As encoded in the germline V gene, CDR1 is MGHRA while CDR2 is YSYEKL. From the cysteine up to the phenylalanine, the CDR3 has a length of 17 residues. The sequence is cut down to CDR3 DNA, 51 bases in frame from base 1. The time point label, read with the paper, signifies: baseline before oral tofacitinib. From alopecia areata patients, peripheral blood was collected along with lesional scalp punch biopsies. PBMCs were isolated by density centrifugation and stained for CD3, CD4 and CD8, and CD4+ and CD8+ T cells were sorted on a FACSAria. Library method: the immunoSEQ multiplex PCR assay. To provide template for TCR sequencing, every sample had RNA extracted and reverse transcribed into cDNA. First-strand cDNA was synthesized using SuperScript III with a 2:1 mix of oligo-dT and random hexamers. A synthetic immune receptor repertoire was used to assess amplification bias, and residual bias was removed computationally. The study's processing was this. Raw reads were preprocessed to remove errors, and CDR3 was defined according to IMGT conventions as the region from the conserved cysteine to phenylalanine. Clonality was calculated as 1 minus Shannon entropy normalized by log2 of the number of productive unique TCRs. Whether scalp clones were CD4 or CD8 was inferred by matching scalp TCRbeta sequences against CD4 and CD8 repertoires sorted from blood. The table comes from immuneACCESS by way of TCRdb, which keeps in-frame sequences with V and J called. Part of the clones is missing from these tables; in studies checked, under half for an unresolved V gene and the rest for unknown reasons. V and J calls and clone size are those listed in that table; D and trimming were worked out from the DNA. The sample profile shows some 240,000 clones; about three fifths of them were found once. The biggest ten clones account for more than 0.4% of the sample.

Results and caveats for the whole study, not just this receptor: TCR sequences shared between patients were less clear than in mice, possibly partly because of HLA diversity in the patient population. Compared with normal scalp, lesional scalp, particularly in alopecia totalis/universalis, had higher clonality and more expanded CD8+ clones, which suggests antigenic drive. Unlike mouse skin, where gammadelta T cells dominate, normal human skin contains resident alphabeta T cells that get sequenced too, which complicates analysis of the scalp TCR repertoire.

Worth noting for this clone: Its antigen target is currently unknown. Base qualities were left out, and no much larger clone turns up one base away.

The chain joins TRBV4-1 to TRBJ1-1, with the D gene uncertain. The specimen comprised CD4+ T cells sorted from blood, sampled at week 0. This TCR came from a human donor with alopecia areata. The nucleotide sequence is TGCGCCAGCAGCCAAGAAAGCGCGCGGGCGGGTATGGCTGAAGCTTTCTTT. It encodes CASSQESARAGMAEAFF.